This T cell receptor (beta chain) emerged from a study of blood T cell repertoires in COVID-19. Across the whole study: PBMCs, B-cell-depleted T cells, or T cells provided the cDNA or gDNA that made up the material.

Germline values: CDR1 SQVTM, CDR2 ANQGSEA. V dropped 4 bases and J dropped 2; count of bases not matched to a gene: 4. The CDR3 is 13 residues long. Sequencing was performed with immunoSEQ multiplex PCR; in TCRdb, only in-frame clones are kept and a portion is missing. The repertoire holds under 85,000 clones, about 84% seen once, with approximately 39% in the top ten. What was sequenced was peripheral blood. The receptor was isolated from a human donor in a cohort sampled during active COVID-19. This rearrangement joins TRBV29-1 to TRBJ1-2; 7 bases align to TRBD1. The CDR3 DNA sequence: TGCAGCGTTGTGTTACAGGGGAACTATGGCTACACCTTC. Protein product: CSVVLQGNYGYTF.